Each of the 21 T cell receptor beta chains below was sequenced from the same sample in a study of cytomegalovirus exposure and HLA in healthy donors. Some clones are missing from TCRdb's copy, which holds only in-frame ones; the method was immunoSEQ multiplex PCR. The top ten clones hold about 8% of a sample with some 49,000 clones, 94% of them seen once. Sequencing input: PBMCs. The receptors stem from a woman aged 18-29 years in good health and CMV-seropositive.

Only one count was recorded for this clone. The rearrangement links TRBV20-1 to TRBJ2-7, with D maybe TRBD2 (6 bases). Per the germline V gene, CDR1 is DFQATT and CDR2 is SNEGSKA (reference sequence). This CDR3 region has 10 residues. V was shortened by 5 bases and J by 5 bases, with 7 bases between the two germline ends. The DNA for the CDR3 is TGCAGTGCTTGGGGGGACGAGCAGTACTTC. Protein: CSAWGDEQYF.

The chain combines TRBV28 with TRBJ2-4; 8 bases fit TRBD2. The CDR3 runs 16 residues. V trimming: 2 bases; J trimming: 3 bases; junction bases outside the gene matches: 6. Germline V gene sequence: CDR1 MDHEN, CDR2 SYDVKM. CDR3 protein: CASSLTGGPNKNIQYF. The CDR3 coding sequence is TGTGCCAGCAGTTTAACGGGAGGGCCTAACAAAAACATTCAGTACTTC.

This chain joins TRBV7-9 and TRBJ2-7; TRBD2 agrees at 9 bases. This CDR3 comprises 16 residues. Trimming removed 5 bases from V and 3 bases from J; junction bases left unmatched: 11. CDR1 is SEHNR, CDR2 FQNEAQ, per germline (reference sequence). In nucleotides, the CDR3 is TGTGCCAGCAGCCCCCCCCCTAGCGGGGAAGACTACGAGCAGTACTTC. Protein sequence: CASSPPPSGEDYEQYF.

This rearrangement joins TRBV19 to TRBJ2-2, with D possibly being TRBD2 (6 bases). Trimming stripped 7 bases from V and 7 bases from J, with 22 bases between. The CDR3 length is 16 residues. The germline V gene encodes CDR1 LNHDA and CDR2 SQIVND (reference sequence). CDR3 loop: CASTSPRGLTSGELFF. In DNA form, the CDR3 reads TGTGCCAGTACTTCTCCGAGGGGACTGACGAGCGGGGAGCTGTTTTTT.

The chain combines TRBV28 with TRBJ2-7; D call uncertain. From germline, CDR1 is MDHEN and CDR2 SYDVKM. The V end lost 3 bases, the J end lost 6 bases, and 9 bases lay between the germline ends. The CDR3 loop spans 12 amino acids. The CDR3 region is CASSLLTSEQYF. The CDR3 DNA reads TGTGCCAGCAGTTTGTTAACGAGCGAGCAGTACTTC. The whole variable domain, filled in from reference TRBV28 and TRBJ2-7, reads DVKVTQSSRYLVKRTGEKVFLECVQDMDHENMFWYRQDPGLGLRLIYFSYDVKMKEKGDIPEGYSVSREKKERFSLILESASTNQTSMYLCASSLLTSEQYFGPGTRLTVT.

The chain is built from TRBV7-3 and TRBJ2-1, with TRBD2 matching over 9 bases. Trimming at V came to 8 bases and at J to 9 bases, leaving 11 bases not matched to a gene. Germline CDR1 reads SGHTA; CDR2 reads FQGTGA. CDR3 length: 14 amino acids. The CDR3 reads CASRREGLVSEQFF. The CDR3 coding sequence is TGTGCCAGCCGGCGGGAGGGCCTTGTAAGTGAGCAGTTCTTC.

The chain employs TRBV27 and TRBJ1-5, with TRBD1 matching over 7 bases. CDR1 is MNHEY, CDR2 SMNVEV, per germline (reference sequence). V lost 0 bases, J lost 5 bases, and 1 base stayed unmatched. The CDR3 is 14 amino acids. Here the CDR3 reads CASSLSGGHQPQHF. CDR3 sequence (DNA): TGTGCCAGCAGTTTATCAGGGGGCCATCAGCCCCAGCATTTT.

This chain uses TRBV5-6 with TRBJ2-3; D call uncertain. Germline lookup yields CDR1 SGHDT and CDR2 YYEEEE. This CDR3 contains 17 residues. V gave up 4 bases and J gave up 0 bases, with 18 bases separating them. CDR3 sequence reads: CASSPPRDRRSTDTQYF. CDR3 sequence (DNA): TGTGCCAGCAGCCCCCCAAGAGACCGGAGAAGCACAGATACGCAGTATTTT. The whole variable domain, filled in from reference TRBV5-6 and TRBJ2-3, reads DAGVTQSPTHLIKTRGQQVTLRCSPKSGHDTVSWYQQALGQGPQFIFQYYEEEERQRGNFPDRFSGHQFPNYSSELNVNALLLGDSALYLCASSPPRDRRSTDTQYFGPGTRLTVL.

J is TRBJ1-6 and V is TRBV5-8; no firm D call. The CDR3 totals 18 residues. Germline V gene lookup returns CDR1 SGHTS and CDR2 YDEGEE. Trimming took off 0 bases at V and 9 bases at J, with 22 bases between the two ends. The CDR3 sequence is CASSLDGSFGVSSSPLHF. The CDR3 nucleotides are TGTGCCAGCAGCTTGGATGGGAGTTTCGGGGTTTCTAGTTCACCCCTCCACTTT.

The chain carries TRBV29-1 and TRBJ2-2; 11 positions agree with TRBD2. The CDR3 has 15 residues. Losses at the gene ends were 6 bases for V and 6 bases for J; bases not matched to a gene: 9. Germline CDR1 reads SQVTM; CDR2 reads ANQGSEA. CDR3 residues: CSVPLAGGISGELFF. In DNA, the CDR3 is TGCAGCGTGCCGCTAGCGGGAGGTATTTCCGGGGAGCTGTTTTTT.

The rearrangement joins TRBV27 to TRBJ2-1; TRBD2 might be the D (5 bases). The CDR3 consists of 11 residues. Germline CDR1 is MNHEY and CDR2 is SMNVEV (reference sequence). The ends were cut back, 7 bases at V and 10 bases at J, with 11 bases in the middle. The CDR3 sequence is CASTFGEEQFF. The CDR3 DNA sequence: TGTGCCAGCACTTTCGGGGAGGAGCAGTTCTTC.

In DNA form, the CDR3 reads TGTGCCAGCACCCTCCCTGCGGGTCTTTCGAATGAGCAGTTCTTC. It encodes CASTLPAGLSNEQFF. V and J are TRBV28 and TRBJ2-1; perhaps TRBD2 as D (5 bases). Trimming cost V 7 bases and J 7 bases, with 20 bases left between them. Germline V gives CDR1 MDHEN, CDR2 SYDVKM. This CDR3 comprises 15 residues.

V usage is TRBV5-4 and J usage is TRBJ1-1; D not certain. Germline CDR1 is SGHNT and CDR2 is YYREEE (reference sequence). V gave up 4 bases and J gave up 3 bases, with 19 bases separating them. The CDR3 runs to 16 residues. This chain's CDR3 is CASSPAGSPWDTEAFF. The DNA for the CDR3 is TGTGCCAGCAGCCCGGCGGGCAGCCCCTGGGACACTGAAGCTTTCTTT.

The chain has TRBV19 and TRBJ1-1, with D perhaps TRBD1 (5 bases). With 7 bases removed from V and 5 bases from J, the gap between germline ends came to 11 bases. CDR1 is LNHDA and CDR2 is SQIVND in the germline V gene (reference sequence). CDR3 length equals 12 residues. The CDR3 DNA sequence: TGTGCCAGTAACTGGGGGGGTACTGAAGCTTTCTTT. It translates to CASNWGGTEAFF.

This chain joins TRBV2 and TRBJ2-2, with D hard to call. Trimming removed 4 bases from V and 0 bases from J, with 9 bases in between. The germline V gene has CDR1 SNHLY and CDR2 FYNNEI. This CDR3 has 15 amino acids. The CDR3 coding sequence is TGTGCCAGCAGTGGAGTAACTCCGAACACCGGGGAGCTGTTTTTT. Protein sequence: CASSGVTPNTGELFF.

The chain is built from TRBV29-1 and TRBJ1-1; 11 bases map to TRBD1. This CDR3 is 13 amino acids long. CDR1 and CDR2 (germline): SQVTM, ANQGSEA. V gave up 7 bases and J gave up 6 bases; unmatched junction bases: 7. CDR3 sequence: CSAPGTGGPEAFF. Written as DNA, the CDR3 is TGCAGCGCACCCGGGACAGGGGGACCTGAAGCTTTCTTT.

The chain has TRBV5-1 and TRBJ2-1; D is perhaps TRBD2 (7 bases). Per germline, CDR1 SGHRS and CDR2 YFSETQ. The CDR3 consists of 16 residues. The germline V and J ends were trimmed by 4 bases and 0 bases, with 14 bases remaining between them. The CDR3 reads CASSAEGGSSYNEQFF. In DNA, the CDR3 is TGCGCCAGCAGCGCAGAGGGGGGGAGCTCCTACAATGAGCAGTTCTTC.

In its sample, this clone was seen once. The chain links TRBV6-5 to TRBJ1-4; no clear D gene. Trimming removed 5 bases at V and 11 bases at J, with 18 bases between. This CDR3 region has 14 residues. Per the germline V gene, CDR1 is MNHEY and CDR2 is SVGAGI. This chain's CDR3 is CASSLRRGPEKLFF. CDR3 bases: TGTGCCAGCAGTCTACGAAGAGGTCCCGAGAAACTGTTTTTT.

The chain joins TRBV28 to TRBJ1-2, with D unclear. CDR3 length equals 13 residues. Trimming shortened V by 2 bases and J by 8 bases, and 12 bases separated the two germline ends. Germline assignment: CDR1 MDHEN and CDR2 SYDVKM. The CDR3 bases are TGTGCCAGCAGTTTAAGAGTGAAAAGAGGCTACACCTTC. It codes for CASSLRVKRGYTF.

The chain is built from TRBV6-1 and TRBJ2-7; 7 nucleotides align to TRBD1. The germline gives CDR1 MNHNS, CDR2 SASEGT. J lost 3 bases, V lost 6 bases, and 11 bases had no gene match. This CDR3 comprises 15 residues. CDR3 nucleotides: TGTGCCAGCAGCGACAGACAGGGAAGGATCTACGAGCAGTACTTC. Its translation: CASSDRQGRIYEQYF.

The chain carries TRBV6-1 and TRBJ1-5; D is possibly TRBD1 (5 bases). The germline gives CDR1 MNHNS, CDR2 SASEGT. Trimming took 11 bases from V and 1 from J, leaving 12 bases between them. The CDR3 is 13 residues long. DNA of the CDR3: TGTGCCGCCGTGGGGCAGAGCAATCAGCCCCAGCATTTT. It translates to CAAVGQSNQPQHF.